The entry below gives a single T cell receptor (beta chain) sequence along with its context. The study ran its PCR with 60 Vbeta and 13 Jbeta primers. TCRdb's copy holds only in-frame clones and misses some; the assay was immunoSEQ multiplex PCR. In total, the table holds approximately 140,000 clones. This entry comes from a study of cytomegalovirus exposure and HLA in healthy donors. The germline V gene encodes CDR1 LNHDA and CDR2 SQIVND (reference sequence). The CDR3 covers 16 residues. With 5 bases clipped from V and 2 bases from J, the junction kept 8 bases outside the gene matches. The J gene is TRBJ2-7, the V gene TRBV19, with 11 bases identical to TRBD2. Sequenced input: PBMCs. This clonotype was obtained from a woman between 45 and 60 years old in good health and CMV-seronegative. The CDR3 spells CASSPLVAGGPYEQYF. The CDR3 coding sequence is TGTGCCAGTAGTCCATTGGTAGCGGGAGGGCCCTACGAGCAGTACTTC.